These T cell receptor beta chains were read from a single sample in a study of Graves' ophthalmopathy and Graves' hyperthyroidism. TCRdb re-called the multiplex PCR reads with MiXCR, one entry per CDR3 protein. The sample contains about 400,000 distinct CDR3 sequences, about a sixth of which appear only once. The sample consisted of peripheral blood. Source of these receptors: a woman aged 18-29 years with Graves' ophthalmopathy. Both conserved end residues are part of each CDR3. The D gene is left open where the match is weak. Expanded clones are given a class, and other clones once, few, many or no size at all.

clone_size: many
d_call: -
j_call: TRBJ2-7
cdr3_length: 14
v_call: TRBV5-1
cdr3_aa: CASSSPGLTYEQYF
cdr3_nt: TGCGCCAGCAGCTCCCCGGGACTCACCTACGAGCAGTACTTC

clone_size: many
d_call: TRBD1
j_call: TRBJ1-5
cdr3_length: 16
v_call: TRBV6-2/TRBV6-3
cdr3_aa: CASSYQVGQGVQPQHF
cdr3_nt: TGTGCCAGCAGTTACCAGGTCGGACAGGGGGTTCAGCCCCAGCATTTT

clone_size: many
d_call: TRBD1
j_call: TRBJ1-2
cdr3_length: 14
v_call: TRBV6-2/TRBV6-3
cdr3_aa: CASTPTDRIYGYTF
cdr3_nt: TGTGCCAGCACTCCGACGGACAGGATCTATGGCTACACCTTC

clone_size: -
d_call: TRBD2
j_call: TRBJ2-7
cdr3_length: 15
v_call: TRBV7-2
cdr3_aa: CASSPGPSGLYEQYF
cdr3_nt: TGTGCCAGCAGCCCCGGGCCTAGCGGACTCTACGAGCAGTACTTC

clone_size: many
d_call: -
j_call: TRBJ2-7
cdr3_length: 12
v_call: TRBV5-1
cdr3_aa: CASSSGTGEQYF
cdr3_nt: TGCGCCAGCAGCTCAGGGACTGGCGAGCAGTACTTC

clone_size: -
d_call: -
j_call: TRBJ2-7
cdr3_length: 13
v_call: TRBV18
cdr3_aa: CASSEFAAYEQYF
cdr3_nt: TGTGCCAGCTCCGAGTTCGCTGCCTACGAGCAGTACTTC

clone_size: many
d_call: -
j_call: TRBJ1-2
cdr3_length: 13
v_call: TRBV6-5
cdr3_aa: CASSYRQNYGYTF
cdr3_nt: TGTGCCAGCAGTTATCGGCAGAACTATGGCTACACCTTC

clone_size: -
d_call: -
j_call: TRBJ1-2
cdr3_length: 14
v_call: TRBV27
cdr3_aa: CASRPTGSLYGYTF
cdr3_nt: TGTGCCAGCAGGCCCACAGGGTCGCTTTATGGCTACACCTTC

clone_size: many
d_call: -
j_call: TRBJ1-2
cdr3_length: 12
v_call: TRBV12-3/TRBV12-4
cdr3_aa: CASSLQGGGYTF
cdr3_nt: TGTGCCAGCAGTTTGCAGGGAGGTGGCTACACCTTC

clone_size: many
d_call: -
j_call: TRBJ1-1
cdr3_length: 15
v_call: TRBV11-2
cdr3_aa: CASSLDRAGDTEAFF
cdr3_nt: TGTGCCAGCAGCTTAGATCGGGCAGGGGACACTGAAGCTTTCTTT

clone_size: -
d_call: -
j_call: TRBJ2-7
cdr3_length: 16
v_call: TRBV19
cdr3_aa: CASSIDLGGTYYEQYF
cdr3_nt: TGTGCCAGTAGTATAGATCTCGGCGGGACGTACTACGAGCAGTACTTC

clone_size: many
d_call: TRBD2
j_call: TRBJ2-5
cdr3_length: 16
v_call: TRBV13
cdr3_aa: CASSSGLAGGGETQYF
cdr3_nt: TGTGCCAGCAGCTCTGGACTAGCGGGGGGTGGAGAGACCCAGTACTTC

clone_size: many
d_call: -
j_call: TRBJ2-7
cdr3_length: 14
v_call: TRBV9
cdr3_aa: CASSVGTTSYEQYF
cdr3_nt: TGTGCCAGCAGCGTAGGGACTACCTCCTACGAGCAGTACTTC